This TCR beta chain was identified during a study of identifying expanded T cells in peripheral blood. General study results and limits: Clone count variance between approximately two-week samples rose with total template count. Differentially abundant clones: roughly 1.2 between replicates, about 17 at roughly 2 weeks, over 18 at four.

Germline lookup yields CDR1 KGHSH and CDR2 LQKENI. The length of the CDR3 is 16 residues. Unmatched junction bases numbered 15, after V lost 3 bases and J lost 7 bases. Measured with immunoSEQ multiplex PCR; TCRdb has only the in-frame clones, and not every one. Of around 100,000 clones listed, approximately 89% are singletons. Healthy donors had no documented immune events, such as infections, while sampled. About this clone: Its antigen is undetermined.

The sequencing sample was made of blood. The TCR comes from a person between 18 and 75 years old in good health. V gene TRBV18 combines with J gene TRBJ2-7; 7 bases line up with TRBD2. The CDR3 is CASSPTWTGLGGEQYF. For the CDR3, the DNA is TGTGCCAGCTCACCGACGTGGACTGGGTTGGGGGGGGAGCAGTACTTC.